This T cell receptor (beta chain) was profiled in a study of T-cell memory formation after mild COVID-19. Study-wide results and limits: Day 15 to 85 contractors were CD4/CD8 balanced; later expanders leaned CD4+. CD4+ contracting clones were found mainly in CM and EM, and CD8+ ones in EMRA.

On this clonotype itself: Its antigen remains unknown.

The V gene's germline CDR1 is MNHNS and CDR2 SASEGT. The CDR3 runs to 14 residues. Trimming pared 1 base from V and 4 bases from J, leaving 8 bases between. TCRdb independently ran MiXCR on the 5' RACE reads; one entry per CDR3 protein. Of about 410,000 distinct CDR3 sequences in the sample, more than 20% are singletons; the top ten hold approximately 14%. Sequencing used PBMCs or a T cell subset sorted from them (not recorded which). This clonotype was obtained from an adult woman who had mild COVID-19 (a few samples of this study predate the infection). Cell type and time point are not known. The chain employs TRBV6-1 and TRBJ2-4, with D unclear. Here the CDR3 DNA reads TGTGCCAGCAGTGAAGAGGTAGAGAAAAACATTCAGTACTTC. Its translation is CASSEEVEKNIQYF.